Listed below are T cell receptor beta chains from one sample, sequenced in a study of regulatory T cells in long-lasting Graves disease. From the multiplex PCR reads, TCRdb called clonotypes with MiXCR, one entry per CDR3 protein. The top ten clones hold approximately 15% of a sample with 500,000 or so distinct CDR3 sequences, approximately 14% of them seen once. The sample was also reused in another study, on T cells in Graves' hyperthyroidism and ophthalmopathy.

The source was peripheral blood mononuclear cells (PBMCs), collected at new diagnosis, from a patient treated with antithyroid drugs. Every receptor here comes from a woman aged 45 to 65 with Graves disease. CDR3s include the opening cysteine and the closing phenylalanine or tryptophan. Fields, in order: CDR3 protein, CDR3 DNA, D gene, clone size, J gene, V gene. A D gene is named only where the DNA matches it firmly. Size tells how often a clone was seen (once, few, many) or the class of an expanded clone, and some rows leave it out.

CASSLGFSSSYNEQFF,TGTGCCAGCAGCTTAGGTTTTAGCAGCTCCTACAATGAGCAGTTCTTC,.,many,TRBJ2-1,TRBV11-2
CASSVGQGNTIYF,TGCGCCAGCAGCGTGGGACAGGGAAACACCATATATTTT,TRBD1,many,TRBJ1-3,TRBV5-1
CASSPGGVLDTQYF,TGCGCCAGCAGCCCCGGCGGGGTGCTAGATACGCAGTATTTT,.,.,TRBJ2-3,TRBV5-1
CAWSFVRMPSGNTIYF,TGTGCCTGGAGTTTTGTCCGAATGCCGTCTGGAAACACCATATATTTT,.,few,TRBJ1-3,TRBV30
CASSPFGGPYNEQFF,TGCGCCAGCAGCCCTTTCGGAGGGCCCTACAATGAGCAGTTCTTC,.,.,TRBJ2-1,TRBV5-1
CASSFPGQGTGELFF,TGTGCCAGCAGCTTCCCGGGACAGGGAACCGGGGAGCTGTTTTTT,TRBD1,many,TRBJ2-2,TRBV11-2
CATSDPGQGGFTGELFF,TGTGCCACCAGTGACCCGGGACAGGGTGGATTCACCGGGGAGCTGTTTTTT,TRBD1,many,TRBJ2-2,TRBV24-1
CASSVVPSVEKQFF,TGTGCCAGCAGCGTAGTCCCTAGCGTGGAGAAGCAGTTCTTC,.,.,TRBJ2-1,TRBV9
CASSVGDGGSNYGYTF,TGTGCCAGCAGCGTAGGGGACGGGGGATCTAACTATGGCTACACCTTC,.,many,TRBJ1-2,TRBV9
CASSPARGTRTDTQYF,TGTGCCAGCAGTCCCGCCCGAGGAACGCGCACAGATACGCAGTATTTT,.,many,TRBJ2-3,TRBV28
CASSSPGGRFTDTQYF,TGTGCCAGCAGTTCCCCTGGGGGGCGTTTCACAGATACGCAGTATTTT,.,few,TRBJ2-3,TRBV28
CASSLRTSGSWSYEQYF,TGTGCCAGCAGTCTCCGGACTAGCGGGAGTTGGTCCTACGAGCAGTACTTC,TRBD2,many,TRBJ2-7,TRBV28
CASRIEDEKLFF,TGTGCCAGCAGGATAGAAGATGAAAAACTGTTTTTT,.,many,TRBJ1-4,TRBV6-1
CATTGPSSYEQYF,TGTGCCACCACAGGGCCGAGCTCCTACGAGCAGTACTTC,.,few,TRBJ2-7,TRBV28
CASSKTGAADTGELFF,TGTGCCAGCAGCAAGACAGGGGCGGCGGACACCGGGGAGCTGTTTTTT,TRBD1,many,TRBJ2-2,TRBV7-9
CASSDRAGWTEAFF,TGTGCCAGCAGTGACAGGGCAGGATGGACTGAAGCTTTCTTT,.,few,TRBJ1-1,TRBV6-1
CASGYLRLSPNGELFF,TGTGCCAGCGGATACTTACGACTCTCCCCCAACGGGGAGCTGTTTTTT,.,many,TRBJ2-2,TRBV6-2/TRBV6-3
CASSFGTATGSYEQYF,TGTGCCAGCAGCTTCGGGACAGCGACCGGCTCCTACGAGCAGTACTTC,TRBD1,.,TRBJ2-7,TRBV7-8
CASSRPSQETQYF,TGTGCCAGCAGTCGCCCCTCTCAAGAGACCCAGTACTTC,.,many,TRBJ2-5,TRBV12-3/TRBV12-4
CASSGQVSITEAFF,TGTGCCAGCAGCGGACAGGTTTCAATCACTGAAGCTTTCTTT,TRBD1,few,TRBJ1-1,TRBV7-2
CAWGTDTQYF,TGTGCCTGGGGCACAGATACGCAGTATTTT,.,few,TRBJ2-3,TRBV30
CASSATDRVGQPQHF,TGTGCCAGCAGCGCCACCGACAGGGTAGGACAGCCCCAGCATTTT,TRBD1,few,TRBJ1-5,TRBV9
CASSLGTSGPSWGETQYF,TGTGCCAGCAGTCTAGGGACTAGCGGACCGAGCTGGGGAGAGACCCAGTACTTC,TRBD2,many,TRBJ2-5,TRBV28
CASSRGARQGYNEQFF,TGCGCCAGCAGCCGAGGGGCCCGACAGGGCTACAATGAGCAGTTCTTC,TRBD1,many,TRBJ2-1,TRBV5-1
CASSPPGTGGRRRDEQFF,TGTGCCAGCTCACCACCCGGGACAGGGGGGCGCCGACGGGATGAGCAGTTCTTC,TRBD1,few,TRBJ2-1,TRBV18
CASSPDSPRVGNEKLFF,TGTGCCAGCTCGCCGGACAGCCCTAGAGTAGGAAATGAAAAACTGTTTTTT,.,few,TRBJ1-4,TRBV18
CASSFPGLGGTDTQYF,TGTGCCAGCAGTTTTCCGGGTTTAGGGGGCACAGATACGCAGTATTTT,.,.,TRBJ2-3,TRBV12-3/TRBV12-4
CASNWESSGNTIYF,TGTGCCAGCAATTGGGAATCCTCCGGAAACACCATATATTTT,.,.,TRBJ1-3,TRBV5-8
CASMGVSGNTIYF,TGTGCCAGCATGGGGGTCTCTGGAAACACCATATATTTT,.,few,TRBJ1-3,TRBV7-9
CASSSGEHQPQHF,TGTGCCAGCAGCTCAGGGGAACATCAGCCCCAGCATTTT,.,.,TRBJ1-5,TRBV16
CASSGAPRPEQYF,TGTGCCAGCAGCGGGGCCCCCCGCCCTGAGCAGTACTTC,.,few,TRBJ2-7,TRBV9